This T cell receptor (beta chain) was obtained from a study of shared clonotypes between healthy human individuals. On the study more broadly: Per donor, CD8 memory used one plate, CD8 naive used two, CD4 memory used three and CD4 naive used three.

A deep-level run was used for the assay. The table came from immunoSEQ multiplex PCR; TCRdb's copy has only in-frame clones and leaves some out. The table includes a few hundred thousand clones, around 97% detected once. The donor cohort consisted entirely of Caucasian adults residing in Nashville, Tennessee. Into CD45RA+ naive and CD45RA-negative memory subsets, the CD4+ cells were split. The V gene end was trimmed by 6 bases and the J gene end by 0 bases; junction bases not matched to a gene: 5. Per germline, CDR1 SQVTM and CDR2 ANQGSEA. This CDR3 has 14 amino acids. The chain carries TRBV29-1 and TRBJ2-4; 7 bases match TRBD2. This receptor was obtained from a woman in her twenties or thirties in good health. Sequencing was done on a sample of naive CD4+ T cells sorted from blood. This sample's subset: CD45RA+ positively selected. The CDR3 nucleotides read TGCAGCGTGGGGGGAGGGCTAGCCAAAAACATTCAGTACTTC. The encoded protein is CSVGGGLAKNIQYF.